This passage covers 27 T cell receptor beta chains from one sample sequenced in a study of T cells in Graves' hyperthyroidism and ophthalmopathy. RNA transcripts provided the source from which TCR beta CDR3 regions were amplified. An initial round of RT-PCR targeting the TCR CDR3 relied on the HTBI primer set. TCRdb passed the multiplex PCR reads through MiXCR, listing each CDR3 protein once. Among about 350,000 distinct CDR3 sequences listed, 15% to 20% were seen once. Sample: blood. All receptors derive from a woman aged 35 to 49 with Graves' ophthalmopathy.

The chain couples TRBV28 to TRBJ2-7; D unclear. The CDR3 has 14 residues. Germline V gene data show CDR1 as MDHEN and CDR2 as SYDVKM. Deletions cut 1 base from V and 6 bases from J, with 13 bases between. CDR3: CASSLYRRPAEQYF. The CDR3 region has the DNA TGTGCCAGCAGTTTATATCGGCGTCCGGCCGAGCAGTACTTC.

This chain links TRBV12-3 or TRBV12-4 with TRBJ1-1, with D perhaps TRBD1 (5 bases). CDR3 length: 13 amino acids. V lost 4 bases and J lost 4, with 10 bases in between. Here the CDR3 reads CASSSARVTEAFF. Written as DNA, the CDR3 is TGTGCCAGCAGTTCGGCCAGGGTCACTGAAGCTTTCTTT.

This clonotype was counted at least ten times. V and J are TRBV28 and TRBJ2-7, with no clear D. Germline CDR1 MDHEN, CDR2 SYDVKM. This CDR3 has 16 amino acids. V lost 2 bases and J lost 2, with 16 bases in between. Here the CDR3 DNA reads TGTGCCAGCAGTTTAAGAGCTAGACCGAACACCTACGAGCAGTACTTC. Amino acids: CASSLRARPNTYEQYF.

In this sample, this clonotype turned up many times. This sequence joins TRBV12-3 or TRBV12-4 and TRBJ2-2, with D perhaps TRBD1 (6 bases). Trimming shortened V by 3 bases and J by 7 bases, and 24 bases separated the two germline ends. The CDR3 spans 18 residues. CDR3 bases: TGTGCCAGCAGTTTTGGGACGTTAAGGGGGAAAGGGCACGGGGAGCTGTTTTTT. Protein: CASSFGTLRGKGHGELFF.

There are many counts of this clonotype. V usage is TRBV28 and J usage is TRBJ1-1; 7 bases line up with TRBD1. The J segment lost 3 bases and the V segment lost 6 bases, leaving 7 bases of the junction unmatched. Per germline, CDR1 MDHEN and CDR2 SYDVKM. This CDR3 has 14 amino acids. The CDR3 loop is CASRSGGWYTEAFF. CDR3 bases: TGTGCCAGCAGGTCAGGGGGGTGGTACACTGAAGCTTTCTTT.

The chain couples TRBV12-3 or TRBV12-4 to TRBJ2-7; TRBD1 matches 9 bases. Trimming removed 5 bases from V and 7 bases from J; junction bases left unmatched: 6. The CDR3 sequence is 13 residues long. Written as DNA, the CDR3 is TGTGCCAGCAGTCCTACAGGGGGCGGGGAGCAGTACTTC. Protein product: CASSPTGGGEQYF.

This clonotype was detected many times. The V call is TRBV6-5, the J call TRBJ1-1; 7 positions agree with TRBD1. V shed 0 bases, J shed 0 bases, and the junction held 4 bases outside the gene matches. This CDR3 has 16 amino acids. In germline, CDR1 is MNHEY, CDR2 SVGAGI. The CDR3 bases are TGTGCCAGCAGTTACTCTAGGGGGCCGATGAACACTGAAGCTTTCTTT. Translation gives CASSYSRGPMNTEAFF.

This clonotype was recorded at least ten times. DNA for the CDR3: TGTGCCAGCACCGACCCTGGGGGGCTGGGGAACACTGAAGCTTTCTTT. Residues: CASTDPGGLGNTEAFF. The chain couples TRBV12-3 or TRBV12-4 to TRBJ1-1; D possibly corresponds to TRBD1 (6 bases). The CDR3 length is 16 residues. V lost 7 bases to trimming and J lost 1 base, with 19 bases between them.

This clonotype was detected many times. The V and J genes are TRBV5-1 and TRBJ2-7; the D is unclear. Looked up from germline, CDR1 is SGHRS and CDR2 is YFSETQ. The V gene lost 2 bases and the J gene lost 1 base, with 13 bases spanning the gap. The CDR3 loop spans 15 amino acids. CDR3 coding DNA: TGCGCCAGCAGCTTTGCTTCCCTAAGTTCCTACGAGCAGTACTTC. Protein: CASSFASLSSYEQYF.

This clonotype was counted ten times or more. The chain uses TRBV7-8 and TRBJ2-7, with D tentatively TRBD1 (6 bases). CDR3 length equals 14 residues. Trimming cost V 0 bases and J 3 bases, with 9 bases left between them. The germline V gene has CDR1 SGHVS and CDR2 FQNEAQ. CDR3 residues: CASSLASQGYEQYF. The CDR3 DNA reads as TGTGCCAGCAGCTTAGCGTCACAGGGCTACGAGCAGTACTTC.

This clonotype was found many times. It may be a read error: a sequence one base away is much more abundant. V gene TRBV6-1 combines with J gene TRBJ1-3, with D unresolved. This CDR3 is 14 amino acids long. CDR1 is MNHNS, CDR2 SASEGT, per germline. The DNA for the CDR3 is TGTGCCAGCAGTGGAGGCGATAAGGGAAACGCCATATATTTT. Amino acid sequence: CASSGGDKGNAIYF.

This clonotype appeared many times. The chain employs TRBV5-1 and TRBJ1-5, with 7 bases matching TRBD1. The CDR3 runs to 14 residues. Per the germline V gene, CDR1 is SGHRS and CDR2 is YFSETQ. J lost 4 bases, V lost 4 bases, and 5 bases had no gene match. The CDR3 sequence: CASSQGVGNQPQHF. CDR3 nucleotides: TGCGCCAGCAGCCAGGGGGTCGGAAATCAGCCCCAGCATTTT.

The sample holds many counts of this clonotype. The chain links TRBV4-1 to TRBJ1-5, with 8 bases matching TRBD1. CDR1 and CDR2 from the germline V gene are MGHRA and YSYEKL. V trimming: 4 bases; J trimming: 4 bases; junction bases outside the gene matches: 6. CDR3 length: 15 residues. The CDR3 loop is CASSPRDRQNQPQHF. CDR3 DNA sequence: TGCGCCAGCAGCCCCCGGGACAGGCAAAATCAGCCCCAGCATTTT.

Details on this clonotype: A read error may be the cause here, since a much bigger clone is one base away. The chain has TRBV11-2 and TRBJ2-5, with 7 bases fitting TRBD1. CDR3 length equals 15 residues. V shed 5 bases, J shed 3 bases, and the junction held 9 bases outside the gene matches. Germline CDR1 is SGHAT and CDR2 is FQNNGV. This CDR3 is CASSATDGTEETQYF. In DNA, the CDR3 is TGTGCCAGCAGCGCCACCGACGGGACAGAAGAGACCCAGTACTTC.

The table lists this clonotype with many counts. The J gene is TRBJ2-7, the V gene TRBV25-1; D gene uncertain. CDR1 is MGHDK and CDR2 is SYGVNS in the germline V gene. The CDR3 consists of 12 residues. The V end lost 4 bases, the J end lost 3 bases, and 7 bases lay between the germline ends. CDR3 loop: CASSGLGYEQYF. The CDR3 DNA sequence: TGTGCCAGCAGTGGTCTAGGCTACGAGCAGTACTTC.

This clonotype appeared many times. The J gene is TRBJ1-2, the V gene TRBV11-2; D gene uncertain. With 4 bases removed from V and 4 bases from J, the gap between germline ends came to 16 bases. This CDR3 is built from 15 residues. Germline V CDR1 and CDR2: SGHAT, FQNNGV. The CDR3 sequence is CASSSRRKGSYGYTF. CDR3 coding DNA: TGTGCCAGCAGCTCCCGACGGAAAGGAAGCTATGGCTACACCTTC.

This clonotype was seen at least ten times. The chain links TRBV6-4 to TRBJ1-2; 7 bases are a match to TRBD1. The CDR3 is 18 amino acids. The germline V gene encodes CDR1 MRHNA and CDR2 SNTAGT. J gave up 3 bases and V 2 bases, and 15 bases lay outside the gene matches. The CDR3 reads CASSDPAGQDMAYYGYTF. CDR3 DNA: TGTGCCAGCAGTGACCCGGCTGGACAGGATATGGCTTACTATGGCTACACCTTC.

In this sample, this clonotype turned up many times. This chain links TRBV7-9 with TRBJ2-7, with 7 bases aligning to TRBD1. J gave up 5 bases and V 3 bases, and 4 bases lay outside the gene matches. The CDR3 is 13 residues long. Germline CDR1 SEHNR, CDR2 FQNEAQ (reference sequence). This CDR3 is CASSFHRGNEQYF. The CDR3 region has the DNA TGTGCCAGCAGCTTCCACAGGGGTAACGAGCAGTACTTC. Filled out from reference TRBV7-9 and TRBJ2-7, the complete variable domain reads DTGVSQNPRHKITKRGQNVTFRCDPISEHNRLYWYRQTLGQGPEFLTYFQNEAQLEKSRLLSDRFSAERPKGSFSTLEIQRTEQGDSAMYLCASSFHRGNEQYFGPGTRLTVT.

This clonotype was counted at least ten times. V is TRBV10-3 and J is TRBJ1-2; D is possibly TRBD1 (6 bases). With 11 bases removed from V and 6 bases from J, the gap between germline ends came to 13 bases. This CDR3 is built from 11 residues. Germline V gene data show CDR1 as ENHRY and CDR2 as SYGVKD. The chain's CDR3 is CAVSGVDGYTF. As DNA, the CDR3 is TGTGCCGTTTCAGGGGTGGATGGCTACACCTTC.

This clonotype was seen at least ten times. The rearrangement uses TRBV6-5 and TRBJ2-7, with unresolved D. V was shortened by 2 bases and J by 5 bases, with 13 bases between the two germline ends. The germline V gene encodes CDR1 MNHEY and CDR2 SVGAGI. This CDR3 is 14 amino acids long. CDR3 residues: CASSYGRILNEQYF. The CDR3 bases are TGTGCCAGCAGTTACGGCAGGATCCTGAACGAGCAGTACTTC.

This chain connects TRBV7-2 to TRBJ1-3, with no clear D. Deletions cut 1 base from V and 0 bases from J, with 7 bases between. Germline loops: CDR1 SGHTA, CDR2 FQGNSA. The CDR3 is made up of 15 amino acids. This CDR3 is CASSLVGHSGNTIYF. CDR3 nucleotides: TGTGCCAGCAGCTTAGTCGGGCACTCTGGAAACACCATATATTTT.

This clonotype was seen repeatedly, ten times or more. The chain uses TRBV28 and TRBJ1-5; perhaps TRBD1 as D (5 bases). Germline CDR1 and CDR2: MDHEN and SYDVKM. Deletions cut 7 bases from V and 5 bases from J, with 15 bases between. This CDR3 has 14 residues. The CDR3 DNA reads TGTGCCAGCACCGAGTGGGGGATGGATCAGCCCCAGCATTTT. Residues: CASTEWGMDQPQHF.

This clonotype was recorded many times. As DNA, the CDR3 is TGTGCCAGCAGCCCCCTTAGCGCATACCAAGAGACCCAGTACTTC. Its protein product is CASSPLSAYQETQYF. V gene TRBV6-2 or TRBV6-3 combines with J gene TRBJ2-5; possible D gene TRBD2, 5 bases. Germline V gives CDR1 MNHEY, CDR2 SVGEGT. V was clipped by 6 bases and J by 0 bases, with 14 bases between them. The CDR3 is 15 residues long.

This clonotype has ten or more counts. V gene TRBV5-1 combines with J gene TRBJ2-7; weak D call: TRBD1 (6 bases). The CDR3 has 14 amino acids. The V and J ends lost 4 bases and 2 bases respectively, with 13 bases between them. The germline CDR1 and CDR2 sequences are SGHRS and YFSETQ. The CDR3 reads CASSQGGLTYEQYF. DNA for the CDR3: TGCGCCAGCAGCCAAGGGGGTCTCACCTACGAGCAGTACTTC. Supplemented by reference TRBV5-1 and TRBJ2-7, the full variable domain reads KAGVTQTPRYLIKTRGQQVTLSCSPISGHRSVSWYQQTPGQGLQFLFEYFSETQRNKGNFPGRFSGRQFSNSRSEMNVSTLELGDSALYLCASSQGGLTYEQYFGPGTRLTVT.

The table lists this clonotype with many counts. The chain's CDR3 is CASRDPGSNQPQHF. The CDR3 nucleotides read TGTGCCAGCAGGGACCCGGGAAGCAATCAGCCCCAGCATTTT. The chain couples TRBV12-3 or TRBV12-4 to TRBJ1-5, with D hard to call. The CDR3 has 14 amino acids. Deletions cut 6 bases from V and 1 base from J, with 10 bases between.

This chain joins TRBV29-1 and TRBJ2-2; TRBD1 or TRBD2 may be the D gene (5 bases each). CDR3 size: 14 residues. Trimming removed 6 bases from V and 0 bases from J, with 11 bases in between. Per germline, CDR1 SQVTM and CDR2 ANQGSEA. CDR3 in DNA: TGCAGCGTCCCGGGACGGGCGAACACCGGGGAGCTGTTTTTT. Encoded protein: CSVPGRANTGELFF.

This clonotype was counted many times. The chain has TRBV7-9 and TRBJ1-2, with a tentative D call TRBD1 (5 bases). The CDR3 sequence is 12 residues long. The V end was cut by 4 bases, the J end by 8 bases, with 11 bases between. CDR1 is SEHNR, CDR2 FQNEAQ, per germline (reference sequence). CDR3 protein: CASSSDSRGYTF. CDR3 DNA sequence: TGTGCCAGCAGCTCCGACAGCCGGGGCTACACCTTC.